The rows below give T cell receptor beta chains drawn from one sample of a study of T cells after yellow fever vaccination. TCRdb re-called the 5' RACE reads with MiXCR, one entry per CDR3 protein. The top ten clones hold roughly 3% of a sample with fewer than 400,000 distinct CDR3 sequences, around a tenth of them seen once. This material consisted of CD4+ T cells sorted from PBMCs, taken 45 days after the yellow fever booster vaccination. These receptors came from a man aged 18 to 35 who received the YFV17D yellow fever vaccine. The CDR3 runs from the conserved cysteine through the conserved F or W. A D gene is named only where the DNA matches it firmly. Only some rows state a clone size, as once, few, many or a class for expanded clones.

cdr3_nt cdr3_aa d_call v_call clone_size j_call
TGTGCCAGCAGTGCCTTCTACGAGCAGTACTTC CASSAFYEQYF - TRBV25-1 few TRBJ2-7
TGTGCCAGCAGCCCCAACGGGGCGGCCGGGGAGCTGTTTTTT CASSPNGAAGELFF - TRBV7-3 few TRBJ2-2
TGTGCCAGCAGCCCCTGGGAAAACACTGAAGCTTTCTTT CASSPWENTEAFF - TRBV7-2 few TRBJ1-1
TGCGCCAGCAGCTTGGCGGGGGTTTCCAGCTACACCTTC CASSLAGVSSYTF - TRBV5-1 - TRBJ1-2
TGTGCCATCACCTCGGACAGGTACAATGAGCAGTTCTTC CAITSDRYNEQFF TRBD1 TRBV10-3 - TRBJ2-1
TGTGCCAGCACCACCCTTTCTGACGAAGAGACCCAGTACTTC CASTTLSDEETQYF - TRBV7-9 few TRBJ2-5
TGTGCCAGCAGTTTGGGCGGGGGCCCAAACAATGAGCAGTTCTTC CASSLGGGPNNEQFF - TRBV7-3 few TRBJ2-1
TGCGCCAGCAGAAGGGACAGGGAATACGAGCAGTACTTC CASRRDREYEQYF TRBD1 TRBV5-1 - TRBJ2-7
TGTGCCAGCAGCCAAGATGGACTAGCGGGGGGGTACCAAGAGACCCAGTACTTC CASSQDGLAGGYQETQYF TRBD2 TRBV3-1 few TRBJ2-5
TGTGCCAGCAGCTTCGATCGCCAGCCCCAGCATTTT CASSFDRQPQHF - TRBV7-2 few TRBJ1-5
TGTGCCAGCAGTTTAAGACAGCTTAAAACCGGGGAGCTGTTATTT CASSLRQLKTGELLF - TRBV12-3/TRBV12-4 - TRBJ2-2
TGCAGTGCCGGTTCCCGGGTAGAGACCCAGTACTTC CSAGSRVETQYF - TRBV20-1 few TRBJ2-5
TGCGCCAGCAGCTTATGGCAGGATAATTCACCCCTCCACTTT CASSLWQDNSPLHF - TRBV5-1 - TRBJ1-6
TGTGCCAGCAGCGAGGTGGGGGCCAACGTCCTGACTTTC CASSEVGANVLTF - TRBV6-1 - TRBJ2-6
TGTGCCAGCACTCGCCGGGGCCCAGGTAGGGATACGCAGTATTTT CASTRRGPGRDTQYF - TRBV6-5 - TRBJ2-3
TGCAGTGCTAGAGTCGGGAGCACAGATACGCAGTATTTT CSARVGSTDTQYF - TRBV20-1 - TRBJ2-3
TGTGCCAGCAGTTCAGGACAGGGCCTCTACGAGCAGTACTTC CASSSGQGLYEQYF TRBD1 TRBV12-3/TRBV12-4 few TRBJ2-7
TGTGCCAGCAGCTTGGGAGTTCTCTATGGCTACACCTTC CASSLGVLYGYTF - TRBV5-4 - TRBJ1-2
TGTGCCACCAGCAGCCTCAGGGATCGCACTGAAGCTTTCTTT CATSSLRDRTEAFF - TRBV15 - TRBJ1-1
TGCAGCGTCTCTAGCGGGGGTCCTAACATTCAGTACTTC CSVSSGGPNIQYF TRBD2 TRBV29-1 - TRBJ2-4
TGTGCCAGTAAAGGATCCATCGGGACAGGGAACTATTACTATGAAGCTTTCTTT CASKGSIGTGNYYYEAFF TRBD1 TRBV19 - TRBJ1-1
TGCAGCGTTGAAGATCAGCAGGGAGGCAACACTGAAGCTTTCTTT CSVEDQQGGNTEAFF - TRBV29-1 many TRBJ1-1